A selection of T cell receptor beta chains follows, all from one sample in a study of blood T cell repertoires in COVID-19. TCRdb keeps only in-frame clones here, not all; method: immunoSEQ multiplex PCR. The table includes approximately 79,000 clones, approximately 80% detected once. Material: peripheral blood. Every receptor here comes from a man aged 45-65 years with COVID-19, enrolled during active disease. Both conserved end residues are trimmed from each CDR3.

j_gene,v_gene,CDR3aa
TRBJ2-7,TRBV7-9,ASRPGTGFEQY
TRBJ1-1,TRBV28,ASSPPGGNTEAF
TRBJ2-3,TRBV4-3,ASSQKLAGGSDTQY
TRBJ1-5,TRBV28,ASSFAQVLNQPQH
TRBJ2-5,TRBV6-5,ASSYGGEETQY
TRBJ2-6,TRBV29-1,SVDLGVGAGANVLT
TRBJ2-2,TRBV29-1,SAKTGTGDTGELF
TRBJ2-1,TRBV7-9,ASRQQGALGNEQF
TRBJ1-1,TRBV5-1,ASSADRGWTEAF
TRBJ2-5,TRBV6-1,ASSAGGNVETQY
TRBJ1-1,TRBV19,ASTTGRAEAF